This T cell receptor beta chain was sequenced for a study of sequential checkpoint blockade in melanoma. As for the study in general: After both sequences, patients received maintenance nivolumab. More than 20 patients had tumor biopsies before treatment and at week 13.

Remarks on this clone: The antigen is undetermined.

Sequencing was performed with immunoSEQ multiplex PCR; in TCRdb, only in-frame clones are kept and a portion is missing. This repertoire shows 7,000 or so clones, 20% found once; its top ten account for roughly an eighth. General study results and limits: Clinical benefit was about 30 times likelier when tumor T-cell fraction and clonality increased. T-cell fraction and clonality followed PD-L1 and CD8+ counts, not mutational load.

Specified treatment: randomized to nivolumab then ipilimumab (arm A) or the reverse (arm B). CDR1 and CDR2 (germline): LNHDA, SQIVND (reference sequence). After removal of 4 bases from V and 10 bases from J, the junction contained 19 bases not matched to a gene. The CDR3 spans 18 residues. The V gene is TRBV19, the J gene TRBJ1-6, with 7 bases fitting TRBD1. The sequencing here drew on tumor tissue (inferred from file names), taken from a patient given nivolumab and ipilimumab in sequence. The sequence was obtained from a human donor with melanoma. CDR3 region: CASSKLAGGGRGESPLHF. The CDR3 bases are TGTGCCAGTAGTAAGCTTGCCGGAGGGGGCAGGGGAGAGTCACCCCTCCACTTT.